The next 15 T cell receptor beta chains were all read from a single sample in a study of T-cell memory formation after mild COVID-19. MiXCR, applied by TCRdb to the 5' RACE reads, yields one record per CDR3 protein. There are around 390,000 distinct CDR3 sequences in the sample; approximately 16% occur only once, and 20% to 25% lies in the top ten. Sequences were obtained from PBMCs or a T cell subset sorted from them (not recorded which). Every receptor here comes from a man between 18 and 29 years old who had mild COVID-19 (a few samples of this study predate the infection). Cell type and time point are not known.

This clonotype was counted a few times. The chain combines TRBV5-4 with TRBJ2-7; a weak D match, TRBD2 (5 bases). Deletions cut 2 bases from V and 2 bases from J, with 11 bases between. Germline CDR1 and CDR2: SGHNT and YYREEE (reference sequence). The CDR3 loop spans 14 amino acids. The CDR3 sequence: CASSFTTGTYEQYF. CDR3 in DNA: TGTGCCAGCAGCTTTACGACGGGGACCTACGAGCAGTACTTC.

The chain employs TRBV29-1 and TRBJ2-5; 9 bases agree with TRBD1. The germline CDR1 and CDR2 sequences are SQVTM and ANQGSEA. Trimming removed 4 bases from V and 5 bases from J; junction bases left unmatched: 8. The CDR3 is 14 residues long. CDR3: CSVGPGQGGETQYF. DNA of the CDR3: TGCAGCGTTGGGCCGGGACAGGGAGGGGAGACCCAGTACTTC.

This clonotype was observed a handful of times. The rearrangement joins TRBV15 to TRBJ1-5; unclear D gene. This CDR3 contains 17 residues. Trimming stripped 1 base from V and 0 bases from J, with 13 bases between. In germline, CDR1 is LNHNV, CDR2 YYDKDF (reference sequence). The CDR3 spells CATSRGIGVYSNQPQHF. The CDR3 bases are TGTGCCACCAGCAGAGGAATTGGTGTATATAGCAATCAGCCCCAGCATTTT.

This clonotype came up a few times. CDR3 sequence (DNA): TGTGCCAGCAGCCCTGTTGCCTCCGGCAATCAGCCCCAGCATTTT. Amino acids: CASSPVASGNQPQHF. The V and J genes are TRBV7-2 and TRBJ1-5, with D unclear. This CDR3 contains 15 residues. The V end lost 5 bases, the J end lost 2 bases, and 13 bases lay between the germline ends. CDR1 SGHTA and CDR2 FQGNSA come from the germline V gene. The full variable domain, rest sourced from reference TRBV7-2 and TRBJ1-5, is GAGVSQSPSNKVTEKGKDVELRCDPISGHTALYWYRQSLGQGLEFLIYFQGNSAPDKSGLPSDRFSAERTGGSVSTLTIQRTQQEDSAVYLCASSPVASGNQPQHFGDGTRLSIL.

The rearrangement uses TRBV19 and TRBJ2-3, with 10 bases matching TRBD1. Germline V gene lookup returns CDR1 LNHDA and CDR2 SQIVND (reference sequence). Trimming cost V 4 bases and J 6 bases; bases outside gene matches: 7. This CDR3 contains 15 residues. The CDR3 protein is CASSTRDRGMDTQYF. The CDR3 nucleotides are TGTGCCAGTAGTACCCGGGACAGGGGTATGGATACGCAGTATTTT.

The chain is built from TRBV6-6 and TRBJ2-5; D unclear. Germline CDR1 MNHNY, CDR2 SVGAGI (reference sequence). This CDR3 is built from 13 residues. The germline V and J ends were trimmed by 2 bases and 5 bases, with 9 bases remaining between them. The CDR3 here is CASSYPAAETQYF. In DNA form, the CDR3 reads TGTGCCAGCAGTTACCCGGCTGCTGAGACCCAGTACTTC.

The chain's CDR3 is CAWSPGTVYGYTF. The CDR3 DNA reads as TGTGCCTGGAGTCCCGGGACCGTCTATGGCTACACCTTC. The chain joins TRBV30 to TRBJ1-2, with D perhaps TRBD1 (5 bases). This CDR3 has 13 residues. With 2 bases removed from V and 4 bases from J, the gap between germline ends came to 11 bases. In germline, CDR1 is GTSNPN, CDR2 SVGIG (reference sequence).

Only a few counts were recorded for this clonotype. The chain links TRBV4-1 to TRBJ1-3, with D perhaps matching TRBD1 (5 bases). With 1 base removed from V and 7 bases from J, the gap between germline ends came to 8 bases. Looked up from germline, CDR1 is MGHRA and CDR2 is YSYEKL. This CDR3 comprises 13 residues. Here the CDR3 DNA reads TGCGCCAGCAGCCAAGGGGGGGTGAACACCATATATTTT. Amino acids: CASSQGGVNTIYF.

This clonotype was found a few times. The chain has TRBV28 and TRBJ1-1; D not certain. Trimming cost V 3 bases and J 6 bases, with 8 bases left between them. The length of the CDR3 is 12 residues. Germline CDR1 reads MDHEN; CDR2 reads SYDVKM. CDR3 DNA: TGTGCCAGCAGTTTGGGCAAGGCTGAAGCTTTCTTT. Its translation is CASSLGKAEAFF.

This clonotype occurred many times. J is TRBJ2-7 and V is TRBV7-3, with 7 bases lining up with TRBD2. CDR3 size: 14 residues. J was trimmed by 2 bases and V by 1 base; bases with no gene match: 2. The germline V gene encodes CDR1 SGHTA and CDR2 FQGTGA. CDR3 sequence: CASSLMGGTYEQYF. The CDR3 DNA reads as TGTGCCAGCAGCTTAATGGGGGGGACCTACGAGCAGTACTTC.

The chain recombines TRBV11-2 with TRBJ2-6; 7 nucleotides match TRBD1. CDR3 length: 18 residues. Germline V gene sequence: CDR1 SGHAT, CDR2 FQNNGV. Trimming at V came to 2 bases and at J to 4 bases, leaving 11 bases not matched to a gene. Here the CDR3 DNA reads TGTGCCAGCAGCTTATCGGGACAGAAAAGTATAGGGGCCAACGTCCTGACTTTC. Its protein is CASSLSGQKSIGANVLTF.

The chain recombines TRBV6-2 or TRBV6-3 with TRBJ1-4; no clear D gene. The germline gives CDR1 MNHEY, CDR2 SVGEGT. The CDR3 consists of 13 residues. Trimming shortened V by 1 base and J by 8 bases, and 8 bases separated the two germline ends. The DNA of the CDR3 is TGTGCCAGCAGTTACTTAGTGAGAGAAAAACTGTTTTTT. Protein product: CASSYLVREKLFF.

The V gene is TRBV11-2, the J gene TRBJ2-3; 8 positions match TRBD2. V lost 1 base, J lost 2 bases, and 2 bases stayed unmatched. The CDR3 has 15 residues. The germline V gene has CDR1 SGHAT and CDR2 FQNNGV. The CDR3 region has the DNA TGTGCCAGCAGCTTAGGAGCGGGGGTCACAGATACGCAGTATTTT. Protein sequence: CASSLGAGVTDTQYF. Supplemented by reference TRBV11-2 and TRBJ2-3, the full variable domain reads EAGVAQSPRYKIIEKRQSVAFWCNPISGHATLYWYQQILGQGPKLLIQFQNNGVVDDSQLPKDRFSAERLKGVDSTLKIQPAKLEDSAVYLCASSLGAGVTDTQYFGPGTRLTVL.

The V gene is TRBV15, the J gene TRBJ1-1; D call uncertain. The CDR3 runs to 14 residues. Trimming pared 4 bases from V and 1 base from J, leaving 10 bases between. Germline CDR1 and CDR2: LNHNV and YYDKDF (reference sequence). In nucleotides, the CDR3 is TGTGCCACCAGCACTTTAAACGGGAACACTGAAGCTTTCTTT. It specifies CATSTLNGNTEAFF.

The CDR3 DNA reads as TGTGCCAGCAACCCCGGACAGGACTATGGCTACACCTTC. Protein: CASNPGQDYGYTF. The chain joins TRBV7-3 to TRBJ1-2; 7 bases are shared with TRBD1. Unmatched junction bases numbered 5, after V lost 7 bases and J lost 3 bases. The CDR3 is 13 residues long. Germline V gene sequence: CDR1 SGHTA, CDR2 FQGTGA.